A single sample gave rise to the 31 T cell receptor beta chains below, sequenced in a study of shared clonotypes between healthy human individuals. Clones were sequenced by immunoSEQ multiplex PCR, and TCRdb holds only the in-frame ones, with some missing. The table records 2 million to 3 million clones, under 95% of them present only once. Sequences were obtained from naive CD4+ T cells from PBMCs. Subset noted: CD45RA+ positively selected. These receptor sequences come from a man aged 18 to 30 in good health. Some clones in this sample may be carry-over from other donors' samples.

The J gene is TRBJ2-7, the V gene TRBV7-9, with 9 bases lining up with TRBD1. This CDR3 comprises 16 residues. The germline gives CDR1 SEHNR, CDR2 FQNEAQ (reference sequence). After removal of 7 bases from V and 6 bases from J, the junction contained 16 bases not matched to a gene. Written as DNA, the CDR3 is TGTGCCAGCATTTACAACCCGGGACAGGGAAGGGGCGAGCAGTACTTC. Protein product: CASIYNPGQGRGEQYF. The variable domain in full, with the rest retrieved from reference TRBV7-9 and TRBJ2-7, is DTGVSQNPRHKITKRGQNVTFRCDPISEHNRLYWYRQTLGQGPEFLTYFQNEAQLEKSRLLSDRFSAERPKGSFSTLEIQRTEQGDSAMYLCASIYNPGQGRGEQYFGPGTRLTVT.

This chain connects TRBV5-1 to TRBJ2-1, with TRBD2 matching over 14 bases. The CDR3 sequence is 18 residues long. The V gene end was trimmed by 7 bases and the J gene end by 7 bases; junction bases not matched to a gene: 16. The germline V gene has CDR1 SGHRS and CDR2 YFSETQ. CDR3 residues: CASARLAGGPGIINEQFF. The CDR3, as DNA: TGCGCCAGCGCCAGACTAGCGGGAGGGCCGGGCATAATAAATGAGCAGTTCTTC.

CDR3 sequence reads: CASTSLLRAHTDTQYF. In nucleotides, the CDR3 is TGTGCCAGCACATCCCTTCTACGGGCCCACACAGATACGCAGTATTTT. The V gene is TRBV27, the J gene TRBJ2-3; D ambiguous. The CDR3 length is 16 residues. Germline assignment: CDR1 MNHEY and CDR2 SMNVEV (reference sequence). The V end was cut by 7 bases, the J end by 2 bases, with 19 bases between.

This clone showed up just once. The chain combines TRBV5-4 with TRBJ2-5; D remains ambiguous. Gene TRBJ2-7 matches the end of the DNA better, so the J call may be wrong. The CDR3 runs to 14 residues. Germline V lookup: CDR1 SGHNT, CDR2 YYREEE (reference sequence). The CDR3 sequence is CASSFVAGTYEQYF. As DNA, the CDR3 is TGTGCCAGCAGCTTTGTAGCCGGTACCTACGAGCAGTACTTC.

The CDR3 nucleotides read TGTGCCAGCAGTTCCCCGCCCCCAGAGAACACTGAAGCTTTCTTT. It codes for CASSSPPPENTEAFF. The genes are TRBV28 and TRBJ1-1; D uncertain. CDR3 length equals 15 residues. Trimming removed 4 bases at V and 1 base at J, with 13 bases between. Germline CDR1 MDHEN, CDR2 SYDVKM.

V and J are TRBV4-1 and TRBJ2-2; 12 positions agree with TRBD2. The CDR3 sequence is 20 residues long. Germline V gene lookup returns CDR1 MGHRA and CDR2 YSYEKL. J gave up 3 bases and V 2 bases, and 13 bases lay outside the gene matches. The chain's CDR3 is CASSQRGLAGGVQDTGELFF. The CDR3 nucleotides are TGCGCCAGCAGCCAACGAGGGCTAGCGGGAGGGGTTCAGGACACCGGGGAGCTGTTTTTT.

The chain recombines TRBV11-2 with TRBJ2-6, with D possibly TRBD2 on 6 matching bases. This CDR3 region has 15 residues. In germline, CDR1 is SGHAT, CDR2 FQNNGV. Trimming removed 7 bases from V and 4 bases from J, with 14 bases in between. The CDR3 is CASTEWGDGANVLTF. The CDR3, as DNA: TGTGCCAGCACCGAGTGGGGGGACGGGGCCAACGTCCTGACTTTC. Combining the CDR3 with reference TRBV11-2 and TRBJ2-6 gives the whole variable domain EAGVAQSPRYKIIEKRQSVAFWCNPISGHATLYWYQQILGQGPKLLIQFQNNGVVDDSQLPKDRFSAERLKGVDSTLKIQPAKLEDSAVYLCASTEWGDGANVLTFGAGSRLTVL.

V usage is TRBV27 and J usage is TRBJ2-3; D tentatively fits TRBD1 or TRBD2 (6 bases each). The CDR3 loop spans 14 amino acids. V lost 4 bases and J 7 bases, leaving 15 bases between the germline ends. Germline CDR1 reads MNHEY; CDR2 reads SMNVEV (reference sequence). CDR3 coding DNA: TGTGCCAGCAGTTCTGACTGGAGGGGGTATACGCAGTATTTT. Its protein product is CASSSDWRGYTQYF.

The genes are TRBV28 and TRBJ2-1, with D possibly being TRBD1 or TRBD2 (5 bases each). Germline CDR1 and CDR2: MDHEN and SYDVKM. This CDR3 has 15 amino acids. The V gene lost 5 bases and the J gene lost 2 bases, with 13 bases spanning the gap. This chain's CDR3 is CASSSPGRAYNEQFF. The CDR3 DNA follows: TGTGCCAGCAGTAGCCCGGGACGGGCCTACAATGAGCAGTTCTTC.

The chain recombines TRBV5-6 with TRBJ2-2, with D maybe TRBD1 (5 bases). The germline gives CDR1 SGHDT, CDR2 YYEEEE. The V end was cut by 0 bases, the J end by 1 base, with 10 bases between. The CDR3 consists of 16 residues. As DNA, the CDR3 is TGTGCCAGCAGCTTGGAGGGGTCAGGGAACACCGGGGAGCTGTTTTTT. Protein product: CASSLEGSGNTGELFF.

The chain recombines TRBV7-2 with TRBJ1-5; D unclear. Looked up from germline, CDR1 is SGHTA and CDR2 is FQGNSA. There are 14 residues in the CDR3. V was clipped by 2 bases and J by 4 bases, with 9 bases between them. CDR3 sequence reads: CASSLQGFNQPQHF. The CDR3 bases are TGTGCCAGCAGCTTACAAGGTTTTAATCAGCCCCAGCATTTT.

The chain carries TRBV6-1 and TRBJ2-3, with a weak D call TRBD2 (5 bases). Looked up from germline, CDR1 is MNHNS and CDR2 is SASEGT. V was shortened by 2 bases and J by 7 bases, with 10 bases between the two germline ends. The CDR3 runs 13 residues. The CDR3 sequence is CASSELRGNTQYF. CDR3 DNA: TGTGCCAGCAGTGAACTTAGAGGGAATACGCAGTATTTT.

The V call is TRBV28, the J call TRBJ1-4, with TRBD1 identical over 8 bases. Trimming took 6 bases from V and 2 from J; bases not matched to a gene: 5. Germline V gene sequence: CDR1 MDHEN, CDR2 SYDVKM. CDR3 length: 15 amino acids. The CDR3 region has the DNA TGTGCCAGCAGCTTTAGACAGGGGACTAATGAAAAACTGTTTTTT. Amino acid sequence: CASSFRQGTNEKLFF.

This clone was seen a single time. This chain joins TRBV6-1 and TRBJ2-3; D unresolved. Trimming removed 3 bases from V and 2 bases from J, with 6 bases in between. This CDR3 has 13 amino acids. Germline V gene sequence: CDR1 MNHNS, CDR2 SASEGT. CDR3 amino acids: CASSEIATDTQYF. DNA for the CDR3: TGTGCCAGCAGTGAGATAGCCACAGATACGCAGTATTTT.

CDR3 sequence (DNA): TGTGCCAGCAGCGTAGACGGGGAGGGGACCTTCTACGAGCAGTACTTC. This sequence encodes CASSVDGEGTFYEQYF. This rearrangement joins TRBV9 to TRBJ2-7, with 7 bases identical to TRBD2. V shed 0 bases, J shed 3 bases, and the junction held 9 bases outside the gene matches. The CDR3 is made up of 16 amino acids. Germline V gives CDR1 SGDLS, CDR2 YYNGEE.

This chain connects TRBV6-5 to TRBJ1-3; D might be TRBD1 (5 bases). The CDR3 spans 15 residues. V was pared by 2 bases and J by 3 bases, with 11 bases between. Per the germline V gene, CDR1 is MNHEY and CDR2 is SVGAGI. The CDR3 DNA sequence: TGTGCCAGCAGTTACAACGGGGCTGGTGGAAACACCATATATTTT. It translates to CASSYNGAGGNTIYF.

The V and J genes are TRBV5-6 and TRBJ1-2, with D hard to call. The germline V and J ends were trimmed by 0 bases and 2 bases, with 11 bases remaining between them. CDR3 length: 15 amino acids. Germline loops: CDR1 SGHDT, CDR2 YYEEEE. Here the CDR3 reads CASSLGLTRNYGYTF. The CDR3 DNA reads TGTGCCAGCAGCTTGGGGCTTACACGGAACTATGGCTACACCTTC.

This clone was counted between two and nine times. The J gene is TRBJ1-1, the V gene TRBV30; D gene unclear. This CDR3 is 13 amino acids long. Trimming took off 5 bases at V and 7 bases at J, with 17 bases between the two ends. CDR1 and CDR2 (germline): GTSNPN, SVGIG (reference sequence). Here the CDR3 reads CAWRGSARGEAFF. The CDR3 DNA reads TGTGCCTGGCGTGGGTCGGCCCGAGGTGAAGCTTTCTTT.

This chain joins TRBV25-1 and TRBJ1-3; D gene uncertain. Per germline, CDR1 MGHDK and CDR2 SYGVNS. The CDR3 runs 14 residues. The ends were cut back, 7 bases at V and 0 bases at J, with 10 bases in the middle. This CDR3 is CASTDHSSGNTIYF. The CDR3 nucleotides are TGTGCCAGCACCGACCACAGCTCTGGAAACACCATATATTTT. The full variable domain, rest sourced from reference TRBV25-1 and TRBJ1-3, is EADIYQTPRYLVIGTGKKITLECSQTMGHDKMYWYQQDPGMELHLIHYSYGVNSTEKGDLSSESTVSRIRTEHFPLTLESARPSHTSQYLCASTDHSSGNTIYFGEGSWLTVV.

The gene calls are TRBV5-1 and TRBJ2-1, with D maybe TRBD1 (5 bases). Trimming removed 6 bases from V and 9 bases from J, with 19 bases in between. CDR1 is SGHRS and CDR2 is YFSETQ in the germline V gene. The CDR3 sequence is 14 residues long. DNA of the CDR3: TGCGCCAGCAATTTGGGGCACGGAGTGGCTGAGCAGTTCTTC. Protein sequence: CASNLGHGVAEQFF.

The V call is TRBV5-3, the J call TRBJ2-6; D is undetermined. TRBV5-3 is treated as an ORF (open reading frame) with a function not yet certain. The CDR3 covers 18 residues. With 4 bases removed from V and 2 bases from J, the gap between germline ends came to 19 bases. CDR3 protein: CARSPAQGISPGANVLTF. In DNA form, the CDR3 reads TGTGCCAGAAGCCCGGCCCAAGGAATTTCTCCTGGGGCCAACGTCCTGACTTTC.

The V and J genes are TRBV4-2 and TRBJ2-7; TRBD2 matches 11 bases. Germline assignment: CDR1 LGHNA and CDR2 YNFKEQ. The trim removed 0 bases at V and 3 bases at J, leaving 7 bases unmatched. The CDR3 length is 17 residues. CDR3 in amino acids: CASSQELAGVVFYEQYF. The CDR3 DNA sequence: TGTGCCAGCAGCCAAGAACTAGCGGGAGTAGTTTTCTACGAGCAGTACTTC.

V is TRBV11-1 and J is TRBJ2-1; 8 positions agree with TRBD2. Germline V CDR1 and CDR2: SGHAT, FQDESV (reference sequence). The CDR3 contains 14 residues. Losses at the gene ends were 7 bases for V and 3 bases for J; bases not matched to a gene: 5. This CDR3 reads CASTAAGGYNEQFF. DNA for the CDR3: TGTGCCAGCACAGCGGCGGGAGGCTACAATGAGCAGTTCTTC.

A remark on this clone: Other DNA sequences in the sample encode the same CDR3. V usage is TRBV28 and J usage is TRBJ1-1; tentatively, D is TRBD1 (6 bases). Germline CDR1 MDHEN, CDR2 SYDVKM. The CDR3 is made up of 14 amino acids. Deletions cut 2 bases from V and 5 bases from J, with 12 bases between. DNA for the CDR3: TGTGCCAGCAGTTTAGGGGGGCTAGGGACTGAAGCTTTCTTT. Its protein is CASSLGGLGTEAFF.

The rearrangement joins TRBV9 to TRBJ2-2; 8 positions match TRBD2. Per the germline V gene, CDR1 is SGDLS and CDR2 is YYNGEE. After removal of 3 bases from V and 2 bases from J, the junction contained 6 bases not matched to a gene. This CDR3 contains 16 residues. Here the CDR3 reads CASSALAGPNTGELFF. The CDR3 bases are TGTGCCAGCAGCGCATTAGCGGGACCCAACACCGGGGAGCTGTTTTTT.

The chain carries TRBV7-9 and TRBJ2-1; no clear D. The V and J ends lost 5 bases and 9 bases respectively, with 20 bases between them. Germline V gene lookup returns CDR1 SEHNR and CDR2 FQNEAQ (reference sequence). This CDR3 spans 15 amino acids. The CDR3 loop reads CASSPRVNPSGEQFF. CDR3 nucleotide sequence: TGTGCCAGCAGCCCCCGGGTTAATCCCAGTGGTGAGCAGTTCTTC.

DNA of the CDR3: TGTGCCTGGACCCGGGACCTAACCGCCTACGAGCAGTACTTC. Protein sequence: CAWTRDLTAYEQYF. The V and J genes are TRBV30 and TRBJ2-7; D is possibly TRBD1 or TRBD2 (5 bases each). Per the germline V gene, CDR1 is GTSNPN and CDR2 is SVGIG (reference sequence). V was clipped by 4 bases and J by 2 bases, with 15 bases between them. CDR3 length equals 14 residues.

The J gene is TRBJ2-5, the V gene TRBV28, with no clear D. The J call is in doubt because the DNA end fits TRBJ2-7 better. The germline gives CDR1 MDHEN, CDR2 SYDVKM. The CDR3 extends over 12 amino acids. DNA of the CDR3: TGTGCCAGCAGGGAGTCCTCCTACGAGCAGTACTTC. It encodes CASRESSYEQYF.

V gene TRBV7-2 combines with J gene TRBJ2-7; possibly TRBD2 for D (6 bases). CDR1 SGHTA and CDR2 FQGNSA come from the germline V gene. The CDR3 consists of 15 residues. The V and J ends lost 7 bases and 2 bases respectively, with 18 bases between them. The CDR3: CASKEGGPSPYEQYF. The CDR3 nucleotides read TGTGCCAGCAAGGAGGGAGGTCCGTCTCCCTACGAGCAGTACTTC. The complete variable domain, with remaining parts taken from reference TRBV7-2 and TRBJ2-7, reads GAGVSQSPSNKVTEKGKDVELRCDPISGHTALYWYRQSLGQGLEFLIYFQGNSAPDKSGLPSDRFSAERTGGSVSTLTIQRTQQEDSAVYLCASKEGGPSPYEQYFGPGTRLTVT.

The V call is TRBV5-1, the J call TRBJ1-1; D is perhaps TRBD1 (6 bases). This CDR3 is 14 amino acids long. V lost 0 bases and J lost 3, with 9 bases in between. Germline CDR1 reads SGHRS; CDR2 reads YFSETQ. CDR3 in amino acids: CASSLARGYTEAFF. In DNA form, the CDR3 reads TGCGCCAGCAGCTTGGCGAGGGGGTACACTGAAGCTTTCTTT.

The chain recombines TRBV27 with TRBJ1-3, with 7 bases lining up with TRBD1. V shed 5 bases and J 3 bases; nucleotides not matched to a gene: 10. The length of the CDR3 is 16 residues. The germline V gene has CDR1 MNHEY and CDR2 SMNVEV (reference sequence). The CDR3 is CASSTRQGGIGNTIYF. CDR3 bases: TGTGCCAGCAGTACCCGACAGGGCGGTATTGGAAACACCATATATTTT.